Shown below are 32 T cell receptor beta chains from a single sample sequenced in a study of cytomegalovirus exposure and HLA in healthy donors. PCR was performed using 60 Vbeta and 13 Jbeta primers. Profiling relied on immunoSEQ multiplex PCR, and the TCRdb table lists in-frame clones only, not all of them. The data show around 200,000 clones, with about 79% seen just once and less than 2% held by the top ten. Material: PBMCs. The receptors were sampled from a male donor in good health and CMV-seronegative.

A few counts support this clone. This CDR3 is CASSSRQGGHEKLFF. In DNA form, the CDR3 reads TGTGCCAGCAGTTCTAGACAGGGGGGTCATGAAAAACTGTTTTTT. The V call is TRBV6-1, the J call TRBJ1-4; 9 bases match TRBD1. CDR3 size: 15 residues. Germline CDR1 and CDR2: MNHNS and SASEGT. The junction had 7 bases not matched to a gene; V was cut back by 5 bases and J by 6 bases.

The CDR3 here is CASSPSDATGYSDTQYF. CDR3 in DNA: TGCGCCAGCAGCCCCTCCGATGCGACAGGGTATTCAGATACGCAGTATTTT. V and J are TRBV5-1 and TRBJ2-3, with 7 bases matching TRBD1. This CDR3 has 17 amino acids. The V segment lost 4 bases and the J segment 4 bases; nucleotides outside the gene matches: 15. Germline CDR1 reads SGHRS; CDR2 reads YFSETQ.

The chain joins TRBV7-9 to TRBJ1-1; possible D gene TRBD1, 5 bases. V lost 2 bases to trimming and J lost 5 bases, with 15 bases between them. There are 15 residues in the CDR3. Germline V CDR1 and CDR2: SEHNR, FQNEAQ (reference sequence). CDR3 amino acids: CASSLSAGPETEAFF. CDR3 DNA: TGTGCCAGCAGCTTAAGTGCAGGGCCGGAGACTGAAGCTTTCTTT.

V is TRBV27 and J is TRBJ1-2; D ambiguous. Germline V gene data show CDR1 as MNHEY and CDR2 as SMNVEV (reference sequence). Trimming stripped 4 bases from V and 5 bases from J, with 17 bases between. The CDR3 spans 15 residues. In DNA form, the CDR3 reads TGTGCCAGCAGTTCCAGCGGCAGCGGAGGGTATGGCTACACCTTC. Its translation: CASSSSGSGGYGYTF.

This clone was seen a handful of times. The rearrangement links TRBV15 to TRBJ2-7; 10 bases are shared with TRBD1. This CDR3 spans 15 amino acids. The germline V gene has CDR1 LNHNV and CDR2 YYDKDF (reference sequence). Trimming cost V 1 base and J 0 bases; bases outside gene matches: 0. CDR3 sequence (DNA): TGTGCCACCAGCAGAGGACAGGGGGCCTCCTACGAGCAGTACTTC. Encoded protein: CATSRGQGASYEQYF.

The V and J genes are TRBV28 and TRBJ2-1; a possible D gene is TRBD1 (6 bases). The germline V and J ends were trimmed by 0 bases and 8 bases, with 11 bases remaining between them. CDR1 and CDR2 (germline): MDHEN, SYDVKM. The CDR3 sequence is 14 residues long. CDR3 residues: CASSLWGSGDEQFF. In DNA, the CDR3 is TGTGCCAGCAGTTTATGGGGGTCAGGGGATGAGCAGTTCTTC.

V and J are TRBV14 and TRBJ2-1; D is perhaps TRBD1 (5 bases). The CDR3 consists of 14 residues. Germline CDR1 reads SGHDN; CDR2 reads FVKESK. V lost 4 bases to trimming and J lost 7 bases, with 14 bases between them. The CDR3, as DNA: TGTGCCAGCAGCCCCCCGGGCAGGGCTAATGAGCAGTTCTTC. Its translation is CASSPPGRANEQFF.

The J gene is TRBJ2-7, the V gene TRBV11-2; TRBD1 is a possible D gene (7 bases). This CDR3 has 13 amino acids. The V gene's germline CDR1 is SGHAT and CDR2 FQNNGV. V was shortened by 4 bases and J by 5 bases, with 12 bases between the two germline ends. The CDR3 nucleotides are TGTGCCAGCAGCTCCGACAGGGAGGACGAGCAGTACTTC. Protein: CASSSDREDEQYF.

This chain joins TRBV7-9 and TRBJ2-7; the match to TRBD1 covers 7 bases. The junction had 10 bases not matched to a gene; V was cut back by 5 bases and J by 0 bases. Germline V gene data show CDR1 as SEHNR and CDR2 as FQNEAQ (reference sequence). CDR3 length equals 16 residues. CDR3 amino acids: CASSTSTGQSSYEQYF. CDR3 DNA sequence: TGTGCCAGCAGCACCTCGACAGGGCAGAGCTCCTACGAGCAGTACTTC.

CDR3 region: CASSPRQQPNEKLFF. In nucleotides, the CDR3 is TGTGCCAGCAGCCCCCGACAGCAACCAAATGAAAAACTGTTTTTT. The genes are TRBV7-6 and TRBJ1-4, with D tentatively TRBD1 (5 bases). Trimming stripped 5 bases from V and 5 bases from J, with 15 bases between. The CDR3 totals 15 residues. Germline values: CDR1 SGHVS, CDR2 FNYEAQ.

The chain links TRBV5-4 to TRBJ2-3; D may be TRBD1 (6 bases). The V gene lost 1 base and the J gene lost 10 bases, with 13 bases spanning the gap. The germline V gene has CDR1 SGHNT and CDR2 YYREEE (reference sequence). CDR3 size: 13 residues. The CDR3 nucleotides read TGTGCCAGCAGCTTGCCCGGACAGCAGCCGCAGTATTTT. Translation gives CASSLPGQQPQYF.

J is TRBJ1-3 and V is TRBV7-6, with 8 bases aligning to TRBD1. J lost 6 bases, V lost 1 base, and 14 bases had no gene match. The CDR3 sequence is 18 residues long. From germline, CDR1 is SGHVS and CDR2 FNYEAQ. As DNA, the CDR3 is TGTGCCAGCAGCTTAGGCCCCCCAGGGGGCATAGTAGAAAACACCATATATTTT. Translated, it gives CASSLGPPGGIVENTIYF.

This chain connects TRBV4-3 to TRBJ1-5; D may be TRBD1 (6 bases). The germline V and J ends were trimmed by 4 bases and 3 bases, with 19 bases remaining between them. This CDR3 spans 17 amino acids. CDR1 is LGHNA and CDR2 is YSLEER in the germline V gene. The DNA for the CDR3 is TGCGCCAGCAGCCTTAGTCTGACGGGGGGCCTCAATCAGCCCCAGCATTTT. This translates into CASSLSLTGGLNQPQHF.

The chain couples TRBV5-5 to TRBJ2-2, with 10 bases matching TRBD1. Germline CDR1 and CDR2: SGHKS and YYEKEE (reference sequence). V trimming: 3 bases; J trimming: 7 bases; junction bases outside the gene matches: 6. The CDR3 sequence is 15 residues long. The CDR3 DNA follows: TGTGCCAGCAGCTCAGACAGGGGGCGGGACGGGGAGCTGTTTTTT. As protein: CASSSDRGRDGELFF.

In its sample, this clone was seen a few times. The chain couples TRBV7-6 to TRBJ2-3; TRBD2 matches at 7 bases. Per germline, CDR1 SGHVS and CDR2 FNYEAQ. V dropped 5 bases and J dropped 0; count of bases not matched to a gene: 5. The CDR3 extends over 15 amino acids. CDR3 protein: CASSRPGGSTDTQYF. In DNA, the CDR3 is TGTGCCAGCAGCCGCCCCGGGGGGAGCACAGATACGCAGTATTTT.

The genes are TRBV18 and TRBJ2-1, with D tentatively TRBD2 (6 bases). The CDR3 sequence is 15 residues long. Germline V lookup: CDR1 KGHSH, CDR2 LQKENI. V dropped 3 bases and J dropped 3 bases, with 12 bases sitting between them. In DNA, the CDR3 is TGTGCCAGCTCACCGGGCCAGGGAGGCTACAATGAGCAGTTCTTC. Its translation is CASSPGQGGYNEQFF.

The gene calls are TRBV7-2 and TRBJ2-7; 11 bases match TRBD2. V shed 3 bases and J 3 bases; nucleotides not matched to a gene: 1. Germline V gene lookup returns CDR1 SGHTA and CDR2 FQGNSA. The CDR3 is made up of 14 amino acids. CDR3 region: CASSFTSGGYEQYF. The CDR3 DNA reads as TGTGCCAGCAGCTTTACTAGCGGGGGCTACGAGCAGTACTTC.

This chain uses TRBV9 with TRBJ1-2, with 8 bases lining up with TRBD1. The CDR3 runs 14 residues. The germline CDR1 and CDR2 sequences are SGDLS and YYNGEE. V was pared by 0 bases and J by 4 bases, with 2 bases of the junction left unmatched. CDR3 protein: CASSVGQGAYGYTF. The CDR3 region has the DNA TGTGCCAGCAGCGTAGGGCAGGGGGCCTATGGCTACACCTTC.

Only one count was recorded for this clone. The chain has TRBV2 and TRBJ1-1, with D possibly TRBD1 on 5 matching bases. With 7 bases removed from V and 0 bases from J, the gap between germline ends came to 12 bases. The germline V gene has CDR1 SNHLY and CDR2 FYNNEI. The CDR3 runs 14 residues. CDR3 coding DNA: TGTGCCAGCAACCGCGGGACCCTGAACACTGAAGCTTTCTTT. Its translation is CASNRGTLNTEAFF.

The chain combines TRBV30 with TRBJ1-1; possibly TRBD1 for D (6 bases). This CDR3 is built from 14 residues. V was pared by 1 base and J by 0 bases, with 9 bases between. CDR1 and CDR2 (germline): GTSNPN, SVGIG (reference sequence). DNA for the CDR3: TGTGCCTGGAGTGCACAGGGCATGAACACTGAAGCTTTCTTT. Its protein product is CAWSAQGMNTEAFF.

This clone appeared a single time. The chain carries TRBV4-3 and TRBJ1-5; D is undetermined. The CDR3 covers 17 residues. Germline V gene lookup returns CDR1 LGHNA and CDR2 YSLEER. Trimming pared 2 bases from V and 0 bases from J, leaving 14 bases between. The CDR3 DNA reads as TGCGCCAGCAGCCAAAACCGGGGATCCTATAGCAATCAGCCCCAGCATTTT. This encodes CASSQNRGSYSNQPQHF.

CDR3 DNA: TGTGCCAGCAGCTTGGGAGGGGGGGCTAGCAATCAGCCCCAGCATTTT. Encoded protein: CASSLGGGASNQPQHF. The chain carries TRBV5-6 and TRBJ1-5; tentatively, D is TRBD1 (6 bases). Germline V gene lookup returns CDR1 SGHDT and CDR2 YYEEEE. This CDR3 has 16 residues. V lost 0 bases and J 0 bases, leaving 10 bases between the germline ends.

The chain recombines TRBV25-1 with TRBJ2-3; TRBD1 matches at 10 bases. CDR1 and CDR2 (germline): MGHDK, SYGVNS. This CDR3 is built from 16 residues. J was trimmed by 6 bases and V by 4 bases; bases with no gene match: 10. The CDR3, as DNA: TGTGCCAGCAGTGGCGTACCGGGACAGGGGTCGGATACGCAGTATTTT. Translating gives CASSGVPGQGSDTQYF. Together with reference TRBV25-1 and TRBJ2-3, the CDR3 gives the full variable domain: EADIYQTPRYLVIGTGKKITLECSQTMGHDKMYWYQQDPGMELHLIHYSYGVNSTEKGDLSSESTVSRIRTEHFPLTLESARPSHTSQYLCASSGVPGQGSDTQYFGPGTRLTVL.

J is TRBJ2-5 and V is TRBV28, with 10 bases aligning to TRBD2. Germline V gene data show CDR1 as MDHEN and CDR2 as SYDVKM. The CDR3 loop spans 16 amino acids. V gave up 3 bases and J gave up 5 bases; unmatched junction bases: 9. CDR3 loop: CASSLASGGRGETQYF. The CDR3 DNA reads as TGTGCCAGCAGTTTGGCTAGCGGGGGCCGAGGGGAGACCCAGTACTTC.

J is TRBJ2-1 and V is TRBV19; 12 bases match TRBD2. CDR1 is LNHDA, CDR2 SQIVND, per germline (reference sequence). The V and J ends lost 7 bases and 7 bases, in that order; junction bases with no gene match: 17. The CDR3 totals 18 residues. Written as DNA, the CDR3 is TGTGCCAGTACCCTGTTACCTAGGGCTAGCGGGAGGGGGAATGAGCAGTTCTTC. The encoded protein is CASTLLPRASGRGNEQFF.

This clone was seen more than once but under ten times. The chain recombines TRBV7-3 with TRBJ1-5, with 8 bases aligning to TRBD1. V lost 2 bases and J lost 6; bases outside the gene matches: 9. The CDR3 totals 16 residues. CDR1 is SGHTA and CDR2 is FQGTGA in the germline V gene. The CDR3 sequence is CASSLGVQGDRQPQHF. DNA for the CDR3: TGTGCCAGCAGCTTAGGTGTACAGGGGGACCGTCAGCCCCAGCATTTT.

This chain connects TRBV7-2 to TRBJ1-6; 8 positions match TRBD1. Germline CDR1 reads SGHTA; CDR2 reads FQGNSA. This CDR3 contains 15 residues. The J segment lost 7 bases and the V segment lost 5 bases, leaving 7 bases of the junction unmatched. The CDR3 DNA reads TGTGCCAGCAGCCCGACGACAGGGGAGAATTCACCCCTCCACTTT. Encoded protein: CASSPTTGENSPLHF.

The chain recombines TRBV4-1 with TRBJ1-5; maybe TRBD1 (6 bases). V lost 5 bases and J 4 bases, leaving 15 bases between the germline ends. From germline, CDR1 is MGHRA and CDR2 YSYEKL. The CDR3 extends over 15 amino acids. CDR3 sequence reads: CASSEPGHLNQPQHF. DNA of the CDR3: TGCGCCAGCAGCGAGCCGGGACACCTAAATCAGCCCCAGCATTTT.

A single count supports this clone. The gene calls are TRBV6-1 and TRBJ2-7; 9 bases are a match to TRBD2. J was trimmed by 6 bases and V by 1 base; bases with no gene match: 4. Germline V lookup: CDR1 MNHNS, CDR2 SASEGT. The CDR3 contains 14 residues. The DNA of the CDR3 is TGTGCCAGCAGTGAAGGGACTAGCGTCCCCGAGCAGTACTTC. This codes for CASSEGTSVPEQYF.

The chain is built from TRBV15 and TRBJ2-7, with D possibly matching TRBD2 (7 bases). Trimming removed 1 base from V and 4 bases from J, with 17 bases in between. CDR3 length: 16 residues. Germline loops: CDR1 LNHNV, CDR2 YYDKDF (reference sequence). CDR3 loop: CATSRVGGALSYEQYF. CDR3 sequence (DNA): TGTGCCACCAGCAGAGTTGGGGGGGCGCTATCTTACGAGCAGTACTTC.

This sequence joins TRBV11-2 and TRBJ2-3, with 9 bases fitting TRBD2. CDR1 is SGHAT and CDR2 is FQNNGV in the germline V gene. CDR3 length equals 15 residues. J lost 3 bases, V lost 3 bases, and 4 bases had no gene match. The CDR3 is CASSFISGRTDTQYF. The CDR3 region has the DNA TGTGCCAGCAGCTTTATTAGCGGGAGAACAGATACGCAGTATTTT.

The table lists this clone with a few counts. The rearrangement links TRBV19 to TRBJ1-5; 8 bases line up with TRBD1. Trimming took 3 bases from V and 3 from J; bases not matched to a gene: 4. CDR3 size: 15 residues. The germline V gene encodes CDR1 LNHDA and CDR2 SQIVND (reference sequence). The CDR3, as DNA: TGTGCCAGTAGTATCGACAGGGGCTACAATCAGCCCCAGCATTTT. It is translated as CASSIDRGYNQPQHF.